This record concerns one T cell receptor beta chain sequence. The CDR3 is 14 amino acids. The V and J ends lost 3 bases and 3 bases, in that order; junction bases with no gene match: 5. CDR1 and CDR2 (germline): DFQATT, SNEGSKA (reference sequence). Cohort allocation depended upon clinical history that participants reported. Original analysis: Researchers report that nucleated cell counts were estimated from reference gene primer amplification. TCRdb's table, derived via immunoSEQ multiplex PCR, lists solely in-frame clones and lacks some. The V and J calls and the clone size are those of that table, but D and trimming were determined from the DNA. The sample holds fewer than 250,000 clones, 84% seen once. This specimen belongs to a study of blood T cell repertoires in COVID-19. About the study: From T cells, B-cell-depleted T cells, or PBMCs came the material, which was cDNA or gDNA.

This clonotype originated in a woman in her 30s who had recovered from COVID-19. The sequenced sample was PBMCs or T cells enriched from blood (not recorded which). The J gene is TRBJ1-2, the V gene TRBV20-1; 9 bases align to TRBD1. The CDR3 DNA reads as TGCAGTGCTAGTGTAACAGGGGGCCACTATGGCTACACCTTC. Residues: CSASVTGGHYGYTF.